The TCR beta chain described here comes from a study of radiation and T cells in renal cell carcinoma. Study in general: Nephrectomy followed 15 Gy stereotactic body radiation by 4 weeks. General observations from the study: Without pretreatment biopsies, baseline tumor clonotype presence was undetermined. In blood, top tumor clones expanded by 2 weeks, shrinking by 4.

Points on this clone: Antigen specificity is unknown.

V lost 4 bases to trimming and J lost 7 bases, with 9 bases between them. This CDR3 comprises 13 residues. Germline V gene lookup returns CDR1 SGHRS and CDR2 YFSETQ. Generated by immunoSEQ multiplex PCR, the TCRdb table keeps only in-frame clones and is missing some. The table lists 150,000 or so clones, about nine tenths of them singletons, with 4.1% in the top ten. Time point reported: baseline pretreatment blood. Treatment: 15 Gy SBRT to primary tumor, nephrectomy 4 weeks later. After SBRT, blood was collected at 2 and 4 weeks, plus baseline. This clonotype was sampled from a woman in her sixties or seventies with renal cell carcinoma. The specimen comprised blood, sampled from a patient whose treatment included radiotherapy and nephrectomy. The chain carries TRBV5-1 and TRBJ1-6; D call uncertain. This CDR3 is CASSLTENSPLHF. CDR3 bases: TGCGCCAGCAGCCTAACAGAGAATTCACCCCTCCACTTT.